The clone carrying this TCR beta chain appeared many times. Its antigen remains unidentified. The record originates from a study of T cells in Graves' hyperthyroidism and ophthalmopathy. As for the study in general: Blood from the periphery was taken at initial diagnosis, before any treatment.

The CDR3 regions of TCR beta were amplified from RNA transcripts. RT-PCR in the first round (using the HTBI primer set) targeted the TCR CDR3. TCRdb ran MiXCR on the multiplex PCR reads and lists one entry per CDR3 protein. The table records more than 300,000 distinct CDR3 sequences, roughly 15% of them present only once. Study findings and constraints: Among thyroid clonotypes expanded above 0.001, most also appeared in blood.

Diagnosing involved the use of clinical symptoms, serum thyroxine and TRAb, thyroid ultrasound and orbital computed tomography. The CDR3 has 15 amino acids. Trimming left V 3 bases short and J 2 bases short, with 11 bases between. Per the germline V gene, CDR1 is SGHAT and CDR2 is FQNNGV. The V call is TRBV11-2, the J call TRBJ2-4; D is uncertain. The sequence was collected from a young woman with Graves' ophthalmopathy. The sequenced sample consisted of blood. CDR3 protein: CASSLSGLPKNIQYF. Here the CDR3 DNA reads TGTGCCAGCAGCTTGTCTGGGTTGCCCAAAAACATTCAGTACTTC.